This T cell receptor (beta chain) originates from a study of identical twins. TCRdb re-derived calls from the 5' RACE reads in MiXCR, one entry per CDR3 protein. This table holds 420,000 or so distinct CDR3 sequences, approximately 17% found once. The CDR3 loop spans 13 amino acids. Per germline, CDR1 DFQATT and CDR2 SNEGSKA (reference sequence). With V trimmed by 0 bases and J by 4 bases, 2 bases remained unmatched. The sample holds a few counts of this clonotype. Sequenced material: naive T cells sorted from blood. J is TRBJ2-5 and V is TRBV20-1; 7 bases are a match to TRBD1. The TCR sequence derives from a man aged 50 to 59 in good health. CDR3 coding DNA: TGCAGTGCTAGAGATCACAGGGGAGAGACCCAGTACTTC. It translates to CSARDHRGETQYF.